This is a list of T cell receptor beta chains from one sample in a study of blood T cell repertoires in COVID-19. The data were produced by immunoSEQ multiplex PCR, yet TCRdb's version contains in-frame clones alone and is incomplete. The sample has around 91,000 clones, about 85% seen once; the top ten hold 35% to 40%. Material for sequencing was peripheral blood. The receptors were gathered from a man at least 80 years old with acute or convalescent COVID-19. Both conserved end residues are part of each CDR3. Fields, in order: CDR3 length, V gene, D gene, clone size, J gene, CDR3 DNA, CDR3 protein. A D gene is named only where the DNA matches it firmly. A row's size may be missing; if present it is once, few, many or a size class.

17	TRBV27	.	.	TRBJ2-2	TGTGCCAGCAGTTTATCGTCCGGGGGGCACGACACCGGGGAGCTGTTTTTT	CASSLSSGGHDTGELFF
14	TRBV2	.	few	TRBJ1-2	TGTGCCAGCCTTAGCGGGGAGGGTTTCTATGGCTACACCTTC	CASLSGEGFYGYTF
16	TRBV7-2	TRBD2	.	TRBJ2-2	TGTGCCAGCAGCCCCCGAGCCGGACTAGCGACCGGGGAGCTGTTTTTT	CASSPRAGLATGELFF
15	TRBV30	TRBD1	once	TRBJ1-6	TGTGCCTGGAGTGTCTGGACAGGGGGCGATTCACCCCTCCACTTT	CAWSVWTGGDSPLHF
15	TRBV11-2	TRBD1	.	TRBJ1-1	TGTGCCAGCAGCCGACAGGGGGCCTTAAACGCTGAAGCTTTCTTT	CASSRQGALNAEAFF
13	TRBV29-1	.	.	TRBJ1-3	TGCAGCGTTTCGGGGACTGCTGGAAACACCATATATTTT	CSVSGTAGNTIYF
13	TRBV5-1	TRBD1	once	TRBJ2-7	TGCGCCAGCAGCCGGGACAGGGGAGACGAGCAGTACTTC	CASSRDRGDEQYF
16	TRBV3-1/TRBV3-2	TRBD2	.	TRBJ2-7	TGTGCCAGCAGCCAGGGTGGACTAGCGGGGAGCTACGAGCAGTACTTC	CASSQGGLAGSYEQYF
18	TRBV6-6	TRBD2	.	TRBJ2-3	TGTGCCAGCAGTCCTTACCTTAGCGGGAGTATCGGCACAGATACGCAGTATTTT	CASSPYLSGSIGTDTQYF
15	TRBV19	TRBD2	.	TRBJ2-2	TGTGCCAGTCGTCGGGGGGGAGCATGGATCGGGGAGCTGTTTTTT	CASRRGGAWIGELFF
15	TRBV30	TRBD1	.	TRBJ1-4	TGTGCCTGGAATAAACAGGGGGAGGGTTTTGAAAAACTGTTTTTT	CAWNKQGEGFEKLFF
13	TRBV18	.	.	TRBJ2-7	TGTGCCAGCTCACCCTTAACGGTGAGGGAGCAGTACTTC	CASSPLTVREQYF
17	TRBV3-1/TRBV3-2	TRBD2	.	TRBJ2-2	TGTGCCAGCAGCCAGAACCCGGGAGGGATGGACACCGGGGAGCTGTTTTTT	CASSQNPGGMDTGELFF
13	TRBV27	.	.	TRBJ1-2	TGTGCCAGCAGTTTTAGAGCTAACTATGGCTACACCTTC	CASSFRANYGYTF
12	TRBV7-8	.	.	TRBJ2-7	TGTGCCAGCAGCCGGGCAGACTACGAGCAGTACTTC	CASSRADYEQYF
15	TRBV2	TRBD1	.	TRBJ1-1	TGTGCCAGCAAGAAGGACAGGGGGCGCCTGGGTGAAGCTTTCTTT	CASKKDRGRLGEAFF
14	TRBV19	TRBD2	once	TRBJ2-3	TGTGCCAGCTATAGCGGGAGGTTCACAGATACGCAGTATTTT	CASYSGRFTDTQYF
16	TRBV7-3	TRBD2	.	TRBJ2-2	TGTGCCAGCAGCTTAAACCCTAGCGGGAGCGGCGGGGAGCTGTTTTTT	CASSLNPSGSGGELFF
14	TRBV7-2	TRBD1	.	TRBJ1-1	TGTGCCAGCAGCAACCGACAGGGATTTACTGAAGCTTTCTTT	CASSNRQGFTEAFF
12	TRBV19	.	.	TRBJ1-2	TGTGCCAGTAGTGTCGGGGACTATGGCTACACCTTC	CASSVGDYGYTF
12	TRBV6-2/TRBV6-3	.	.	TRBJ2-1	TGTGCCAGCACCCCCCGGAGTGATGAGCAGTTCTTC	CASTPRSDEQFF
12	TRBV6-5	.	.	TRBJ2-2	TGTGCCAGCAGCGAGAGGTCCGGGGAGCTGTTTTTT	CASSERSGELFF
16	TRBV19	TRBD1	.	TRBJ2-2	TGTGCCAGTAGTATGAGGACAGGGGAGAACACCGGGGAGCTGTTTTTT	CASSMRTGENTGELFF
18	TRBV5-4	TRBD2	.	TRBJ2-7	TGTGCCAGCAGCTCTTCCGGACTAGCGGGGGTGAGCTCCTACGAGCAGTACTTC	CASSSSGLAGVSSYEQYF
15	TRBV27	TRBD1	few	TRBJ1-6	TGTGCCAGCAGTTTCCAGGGGGAGATTGATTCACCCCTCCACTTT	CASSFQGEIDSPLHF
15	TRBV9	.	.	TRBJ2-1	TGTGCCAGCAGCGTAGGAGGGGGGGGCAAGAATGAGCAGTTCTTC	CASSVGGGGKNEQFF
15	TRBV10-3	TRBD1	.	TRBJ1-2	TGTGCCATCAGTGAGACAGCAGGGGGGAACTATGGCTACACCTTC	CAISETAGGNYGYTF
18	TRBV5-1	.	.	TRBJ1-6	TGCGCCAGCAGCTTGGCCTCCGCCCGGGGGGCTAGTAATTCACCCCTCCACTTT	CASSLASARGASNSPLHF
14	TRBV6-5	TRBD1	few	TRBJ1-3	TGTGCCAGCTGGACAGGGTCCGCTGGAAACACCATATATTTT	CASWTGSAGNTIYF
15	TRBV28	.	.	TRBJ1-2	TGTGCCAGCAGAACTGGGTCGTGGCGGGGTGATGGCTACACCTTC	CASRTGSWRGDGYTF
13	TRBV19	TRBD1	.	TRBJ1-1	TGTGCCAGTAGCGACAGGGATCGGACTGAAGCTTTCTTT	CASSDRDRTEAFF
17	TRBV11-3	TRBD2	.	TRBJ2-5	TGTGCCAGCAGCTGGGGGCTAGCGGGAGGCCGCCCGGAGACCCAGTACTTC	CASSWGLAGGRPETQYF
19	TRBV28	TRBD1	.	TRBJ1-5	TGTGCCAGCAGTTTGATAAAGCCCGTGACAGGGCGAATCATTCAGCCCCAGCATTTT	CASSLIKPVTGRIIQPQHF
11	TRBV28	.	.	TRBJ2-7	TGTGCCAGCAGTTTCAACTACGAGCAGTACTTC	CASSFNYEQYF
16	TRBV27	TRBD2	.	TRBJ2-3	TGTGCCAGCAGTTTATTCGCCCAGGCCAGCGGGAATACGCAGTATTTT	CASSLFAQASGNTQYF
15	TRBV5-1	.	.	TRBJ1-5	TGCGCCAGCAGCTTGGCGGGCGGGCAGAATCAGCCCCAGCATTTT	CASSLAGGQNQPQHF
14	TRBV5-1	.	.	TRBJ1-4	TGCGCCAGCAGCTTGGGGGGCAGGAATGAAAAACTGTTTTTT	CASSLGGRNEKLFF
13	TRBV19	.	.	TRBJ1-5	TGTGCCAGTAGTATAGCCGACAGGCAGCCCCAGCATTTT	CASSIADRQPQHF
14	TRBV11-1	TRBD1	.	TRBJ1-1	TGTGCCAGCAGCTTACGGACAGGGAACACTGAAGCTTTCTTT	CASSLRTGNTEAFF
16	TRBV6-1	.	.	TRBJ2-2	TGTGCCAGCAGTGAGTTTGCAACTCGGAACACCGGGGAGCTGTTTTTT	CASSEFATRNTGELFF
16	TRBV5-1	.	.	TRBJ1-1	TGCGCCAGCAGCTTGGCCTTGCAGGTGAAGGACACTGAAGCTTTCTTT	CASSLALQVKDTEAFF
15	TRBV5-1	.	few	TRBJ1-5	TGCGCCAGCAGCTCCGGAGAGGGCGGCAATCAGCCCCAGCATTTT	CASSSGEGGNQPQHF
15	TRBV14	.	.	TRBJ1-1	TGTGCCAGCAGCCAAGTGGGGCAAATGAACACTGAAGCTTTCTTT	CASSQVGQMNTEAFF
15	TRBV18	.	.	TRBJ1-2	TGTGCCAGCTCACCACCATCAGGGGCGGCAGGTGGCTACACCTTC	CASSPPSGAAGGYTF
16	TRBV19	TRBD2	.	TRBJ2-1	TGTGCCAGTAGTATTGCGGGAGCCGGCTCCTACAATGAGCAGTTCTTC	CASSIAGAGSYNEQFF
13	TRBV29-1	TRBD1	few	TRBJ1-3	TGCAGCGCTTCACAGGGGGCTGGAAACACCATATATTTT	CSASQGAGNTIYF
16	TRBV7-9	.	.	TRBJ1-4	TGTGCCATCAAGTTGGGGCAGGGGTTCGCTAATGAAAAACTGTTTTTT	CAIKLGQGFANEKLFF
18	TRBV28	TRBD2	.	TRBJ2-1	TGTGCCAGCAGCAAACTAGCGGGAGGGCCCGGCTCCTACAATGAGCAGTTCTTC	CASSKLAGGPGSYNEQFF
15	TRBV5-1	.	.	TRBJ2-4	TGCGCCAGCAGCTGGAGTCGGGGCGGGAACGACATTCAGTACTTC	CASSWSRGGNDIQYF
14	TRBV6-2/TRBV6-3	TRBD1	.	TRBJ1-2	TGTGCCAGCAGTTACCCGACAGGGGGCTATGGCTACACCTTC	CASSYPTGGYGYTF
16	TRBV7-6	.	.	TRBJ2-3	TGTGCCAGCAGCCCCCAAACGGGACTTAGCACAGATACGCAGTATTTT	CASSPQTGLSTDTQYF
14	TRBV7-9	TRBD1	few	TRBJ2-7	TGTGCCAGCAGCCCGCAAGGGACAGTAACCGAGCAGTACTTC	CASSPQGTVTEQYF
13	TRBV6-2/TRBV6-3	TRBD2	.	TRBJ2-7	TGTGCCAGCAGTGCTAGCGGGAGCTACGAGCAGTACTTC	CASSASGSYEQYF
15	TRBV7-2	TRBD2	.	TRBJ2-1	TGTGCCAGCAGCGAGGGAGGGGCTGTCTACAATGAGCAGTTCTTC	CASSEGGAVYNEQFF
14	TRBV10-3	TRBD1	.	TRBJ2-7	TGTGCCATCAGTGAGCGGGACAGGGGTAACGAGCAGTACTTC	CAISERDRGNEQYF
14	TRBV28	.	.	TRBJ2-5	TGTGCCAGCAGTCTACAGGTCATAAGGGAGACCCAGTACTTC	CASSLQVIRETQYF
17	TRBV5-4	TRBD2	.	TRBJ2-2	TGTGCCAGCAGCTCGGGACTAGCGGGAACGAACACCGGGGAGCTGTTTTTT	CASSSGLAGTNTGELFF
15	TRBV11-2	.	few	TRBJ2-5	TGTGCCAGCAGTCACCCTAGGGGGGGGCCAGAGACCCAGTACTTC	CASSHPRGGPETQYF